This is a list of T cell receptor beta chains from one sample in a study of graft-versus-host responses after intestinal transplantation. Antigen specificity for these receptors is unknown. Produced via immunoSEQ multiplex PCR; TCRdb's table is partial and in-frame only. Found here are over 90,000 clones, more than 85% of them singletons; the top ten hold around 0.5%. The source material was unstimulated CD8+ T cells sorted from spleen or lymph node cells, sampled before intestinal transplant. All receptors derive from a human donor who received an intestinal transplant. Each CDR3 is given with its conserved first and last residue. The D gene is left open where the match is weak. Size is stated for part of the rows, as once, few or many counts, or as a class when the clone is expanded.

TGTGCCAGCAGTCCAGGGGTCTGGGAGCTGTTTTTT	CASSPGVWELFF	NA	few	TRBV6-1	TRBJ2-2
TGTGCCAGCAGTTCGTACCTTAGCCAAGAGACCCAGTACTTC	CASSSYLSQETQYF	NA	few	TRBV27	TRBJ2-5
TGTGCCAGCAGCCAAAACTATGACAGTACAGATACGCAGTATTTT	CASSQNYDSTDTQYF	NA	once	TRBV4-2	TRBJ2-3
TGTGCCAGCAGCCTAGGAGTTGAGCAGTTCTTC	CASSLGVEQFF	NA	NA	TRBV27	TRBJ2-1
TGTGCCAGCAGTTACGACAACTCCTACGAGCAGTACTTC	CASSYDNSYEQYF	NA	NA	TRBV6-6	TRBJ2-7
TGTGCCATCAGGTCAGGGCCCAGGAACCATGGCTACACCTTC	CAIRSGPRNHGYTF	NA	NA	TRBV10-3	TRBJ1-2
TGTGCCTGGAGCGTAGCCGGGAGCACAGATACGCAGTATTTT	CAWSVAGSTDTQYF	NA	NA	TRBV30	TRBJ2-3
TGTGCCAGCAGTGAAGAATACAGCCTTCTCAATTGGAAACTGTTTTTT	CASSEEYSLLNWKLFF	NA	NA	TRBV6-1	TRBJ1-4
TGTGCCAGCAGTTTAAGAGAGGGCTACTACGAGCAGTACTTC	CASSLREGYYEQYF	NA	NA	TRBV27	TRBJ2-7
TGCGCCAGCAGCCAAGATTGGCCTAGCGGGGGGGCCCCGAACACCGGGGAGCTGTTTTTT	CASSQDWPSGGAPNTGELFF	TRBD2	NA	TRBV4-3	TRBJ2-2
TGTGCCAGCCGGTTCGGGAACACTGAAGCTTTCTTT	CASRFGNTEAFF	NA	NA	TRBV7-9	TRBJ1-1
TGTGCCAGCAGCTATACCTCGGGACAGAAGTACGAGCAGTACTTC	CASSYTSGQKYEQYF	TRBD1	NA	TRBV7-9	TRBJ2-7
TGCGCCAGCAGCCAAGAAGCTTCCACTAGCGGGAGCTACGAGCAGTACTTC	CASSQEASTSGSYEQYF	TRBD2	once	TRBV4-3	TRBJ2-7
TGTGCCAGCAGTATAACTTTGGTTGGGGGGGCTATCACCGGGGAGCTGTTTTTT	CASSITLVGGAITGELFF	NA	NA	TRBV7-8	TRBJ2-2
TGTGCCAGCAGCGTTAGAGACAGGGGGCTCGGGGCCAACGTCCTGACTTTC	CASSVRDRGLGANVLTF	TRBD1	NA	TRBV9	TRBJ2-6
TGTGCCAGCAGTCTCTCCTCCTACGAGCAGTACTTC	CASSLSSYEQYF	NA	NA	TRBV28	TRBJ2-7